This T cell receptor (beta chain) was identified in a study of CD8 T cells in Susac syndrome. Reverse transcription of roughly 0.5 to 1 ug RNA was carried out with random hexamers. TCRdb reanalysed the immunoSEQ multiplex PCR reads using MiXCR and keeps one entry per CDR3 protein. The table shows about 130,000 distinct CDR3 sequences, with 95% occurring only once. The germline CDR1 and CDR2 sequences are SGHAT and FQNNGV. V dropped 5 bases and J dropped 9 bases, with 17 bases sitting between them. The CDR3 length is 14 residues. The sequencing input was CD8+ T cells from PBMCs. The sequence came from a human donor with Susac syndrome. The J gene is TRBJ2-1, the V gene TRBV11-2; perhaps TRBD1 as D (6 bases). The CDR3 spells CASSPGTYHGEQFF. Here the CDR3 DNA reads TGTGCCAGCAGCCCCGGGACATATCATGGTGAGCAGTTCTTC.